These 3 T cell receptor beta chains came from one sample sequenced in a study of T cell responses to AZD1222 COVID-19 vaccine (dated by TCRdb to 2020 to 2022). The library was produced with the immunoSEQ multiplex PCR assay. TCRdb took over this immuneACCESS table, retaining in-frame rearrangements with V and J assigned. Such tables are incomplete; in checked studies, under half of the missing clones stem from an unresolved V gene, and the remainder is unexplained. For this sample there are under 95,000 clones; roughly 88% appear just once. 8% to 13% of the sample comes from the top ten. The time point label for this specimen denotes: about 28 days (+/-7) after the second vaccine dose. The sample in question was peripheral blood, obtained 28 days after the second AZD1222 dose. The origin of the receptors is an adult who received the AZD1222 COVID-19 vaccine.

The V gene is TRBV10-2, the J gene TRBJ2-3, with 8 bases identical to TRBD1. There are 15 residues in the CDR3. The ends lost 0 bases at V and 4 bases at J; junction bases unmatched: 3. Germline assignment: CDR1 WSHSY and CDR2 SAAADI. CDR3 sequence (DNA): TGCGCCAGCAGTGAGTCCCAGGGGGCCCCAGATACGCAGTATTTT. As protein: CASSESQGAPDTQYF.

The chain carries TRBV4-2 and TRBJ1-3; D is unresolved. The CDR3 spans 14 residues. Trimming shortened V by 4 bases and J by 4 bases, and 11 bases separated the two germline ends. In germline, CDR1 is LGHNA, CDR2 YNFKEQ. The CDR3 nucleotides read TGTGCCAGCAGCCCCGAGGGAGGAGGAAACACCATATATTTT. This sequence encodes CASSPEGGGNTIYF.

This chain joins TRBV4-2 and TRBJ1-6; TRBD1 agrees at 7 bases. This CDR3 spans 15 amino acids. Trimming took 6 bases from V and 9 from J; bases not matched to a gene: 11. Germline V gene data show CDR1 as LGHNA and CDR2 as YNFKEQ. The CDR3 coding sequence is TGTGCCAGCAGTGACAGGGCCTCGGAGACTTCACCCCTCCACTTT. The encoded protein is CASSDRASETSPLHF.